These 20 T cell receptor beta chains were all obtained from the same sample, sequenced in a study of blood T cell repertoires in COVID-19. Only in-frame clones appear in the TCRdb table, and some are missing; sequencing was by immunoSEQ multiplex PCR. Here the sample spans under 300,000 clones, more than 70% being singletons. The sequenced material came from peripheral blood. The receptors derive from a woman aged 40-49 years who had recovered from COVID-19.

This chain connects TRBV19 to TRBJ2-7, with D possibly TRBD1 on 6 matching bases. V shed 3 bases and J shed 2 bases, with 20 bases lying between them. The length of the CDR3 is 17 residues. Germline V gives CDR1 LNHDA, CDR2 SQIVND (reference sequence). CDR3 protein: CASSMSLGAGVPYEQYF. The DNA for the CDR3 is TGTGCCAGTAGTATGTCGCTAGGGGCAGGGGTTCCCTACGAGCAGTACTTC.

The gene calls are TRBV19 and TRBJ2-2, with 10 bases identical to TRBD1. The V and J ends lost 5 bases and 1 base, in that order; junction bases with no gene match: 4. The CDR3 runs 16 residues. Per the germline V gene, CDR1 is LNHDA and CDR2 is SQIVND (reference sequence). Here the CDR3 DNA reads TGTGCCAGTAGTTCCCGGACAGGGGGGAACACCGGGGAGCTGTTTTTT. Translation gives CASSSRTGGNTGELFF. Variable domain in full (rest from reference TRBV19 and TRBJ2-2): DGGITQSPKYLFRKEGQNVTLSCEQNLNHDAMYWYRQDPGQGLRLIYYSQIVNDFQKGDIAEGYSVSREKKESFPLTVTSAQKNPTAFYLCASSSRTGGNTGELFFGEGSRLTVL.

The chain employs TRBV19 and TRBJ1-2, with 10 bases matching TRBD1. Germline assignment: CDR1 LNHDA and CDR2 SQIVND (reference sequence). The V segment lost 6 bases and the J segment 8 bases; nucleotides outside the gene matches: 9. CDR3 length: 14 amino acids. CDR3 in amino acids: CASSHPGQGKGYTF. In DNA, the CDR3 is TGTGCCAGTAGCCACCCGGGACAGGGGAAAGGCTACACCTTC.

The V gene is TRBV5-5, the J gene TRBJ2-7; D might be TRBD2 (6 bases). V gave up 2 bases and J gave up 2 bases, with 11 bases separating them. Germline CDR1 and CDR2: SGHKS and YYEKEE (reference sequence). CDR3 length: 14 residues. CDR3 bases: TGTGCCAGCAGCTTATCTGGGGGGACCTACGAGCAGTACTTC. Translating gives CASSLSGGTYEQYF. The whole variable domain, remainder taken from reference TRBV5-5 and TRBJ2-7, is DAGVTQSPTHLIKTRGQQVTLRCSPISGHKSVSWYQQVLGQGPQFIFQYYEKEERGRGNFPDRFSARQFPNYSSELNVNALLLGDSALYLCASSLSGGTYEQYFGPGTRLTVT.

This sequence joins TRBV19 and TRBJ2-5; TRBD1 matches 7 bases. The germline CDR1 and CDR2 sequences are LNHDA and SQIVND (reference sequence). The junction had 8 bases not matched to a gene; V was cut back by 4 bases and J by 0 bases. The CDR3 is 16 residues long. The DNA of the CDR3 is TGTGCCAGTAGTAAAACAACAGGGGCGAACCAAGAGACCCAGTACTTC. Its protein product is CASSKTTGANQETQYF.

The chain has TRBV2 and TRBJ1-2, with D hard to call. The CDR3 sequence is 15 residues long. Deletions cut 5 bases from V and 4 bases from J, with 17 bases between. CDR1 and CDR2 (germline): SNHLY, FYNNEI. The CDR3 sequence: CASSSSPPLSYGYTF. DNA for the CDR3: TGTGCCAGCAGTTCCTCGCCCCCCCTTAGCTATGGCTACACCTTC.

The rearrangement links TRBV6-5 to TRBJ2-5; perhaps TRBD1 as D (5 bases). The V gene's germline CDR1 is MNHEY and CDR2 SVGAGI. The CDR3 covers 14 residues. V dropped 1 base and J dropped 1 base, with 7 bases sitting between them. The CDR3 sequence is CASSYLDTQETQYF. The CDR3 DNA reads as TGTGCCAGCAGTTACTTGGACACCCAAGAGACCCAGTACTTC.

The CDR3 spells CASSKPGSYEQYF. For the CDR3, the DNA is TGTGCCAGCAGCAAACCGGGGTCCTACGAGCAGTACTTC. The chain links TRBV21-1 to TRBJ2-7; the D call TRBD2 from the table was never checked on the DNA. TRBV21-1 is a listed pseudogene. This CDR3 spans 13 amino acids.

Written as DNA, the CDR3 is TGTGCCAGTAGCCAGGGACAGGGGGCTGGAGGCTACACCTTC. Protein product: CASSQGQGAGGYTF. This rearrangement joins TRBV19 to TRBJ1-2, with TRBD1 identical over 12 bases. Trimming removed 6 bases from V and 8 bases from J; junction bases left unmatched: 7. CDR3 length equals 14 residues. Germline values: CDR1 LNHDA, CDR2 SQIVND (reference sequence).

This clone has just a few counts. The chain links TRBV27 to TRBJ1-6; D ambiguous. Germline values: CDR1 MNHEY, CDR2 SMNVEV (reference sequence). Trimming cost V 5 bases and J 3 bases, with 11 bases left between them. CDR3 length equals 15 residues. For the CDR3, the DNA is TGTGCCAGCAGTCTCGAAAGCCTCTATAATTCACCCCTCCACTTT. This codes for CASSLESLYNSPLHF.

The table lists this clone with a count of one. V gene TRBV5-5 combines with J gene TRBJ2-3; tentative D call: TRBD2 (5 bases). Germline CDR1 SGHKS, CDR2 YYEKEE (reference sequence). V lost 5 bases and J 4 bases, leaving 8 bases between the germline ends. This CDR3 is built from 12 residues. The CDR3 DNA reads as TGTGCCAGCAGTTCGGAGGCAGATACGCAGTATTTT. It specifies CASSSEADTQYF. The full variable domain, completed using reference TRBV5-5 and TRBJ2-3, is DAGVTQSPTHLIKTRGQQVTLRCSPISGHKSVSWYQQVLGQGPQFIFQYYEKEERGRGNFPDRFSARQFPNYSSELNVNALLLGDSALYLCASSSEADTQYFGPGTRLTVL.

This sequence joins TRBV14 and TRBJ1-6; no definite D call. Germline assignment: CDR1 SGHDN and CDR2 FVKESK. This CDR3 region has 12 residues. V lost 3 bases to trimming and J lost 7 bases, with 4 bases between them. This chain's CDR3 is CASSHPNSPLHF. The CDR3 DNA follows: TGTGCCAGCAGCCACCCAAATTCACCCCTCCACTTT.

The chain joins TRBV6-5 to TRBJ2-5; possible D gene TRBD2, 5 bases. With 6 bases removed from V and 5 bases from J, the gap between germline ends came to 13 bases. This CDR3 contains 13 residues. CDR1 is MNHEY, CDR2 SVGAGI, per germline. In DNA, the CDR3 is TGTGCCAGCAGACGGGGTTTTCGGGAGACCCAGTACTTC. Protein sequence: CASRRGFRETQYF.

The V and J genes are TRBV11-2 and TRBJ2-3; perhaps TRBD1 as D (6 bases). The CDR3 is 16 residues long. Trimming pared 0 bases from V and 0 bases from J, leaving 10 bases between. Germline values: CDR1 SGHAT, CDR2 FQNNGV. The CDR3 nucleotides read TGTGCCAGCAGCTTAGATCGTACAGGGAGCACAGATACGCAGTATTTT. Protein product: CASSLDRTGSTDTQYF.

In DNA form, the CDR3 reads TGTGCCAGCAGCCACCCAACAACTAAGGCGAACGGTGGCTACACCTTC. This gives the protein CASSHPTTKANGGYTF. The gene calls are TRBV3-1 (or the pseudogene TRBV3-2) and TRBJ1-2; D not certain. Germline loops: CDR1 LGHDT, CDR2 YNNKEL (reference sequence). The V and J ends lost 3 bases and 7 bases respectively, with 21 bases between them. This CDR3 is 16 amino acids long.

The CDR3: CASSLLAGPSYNEQFF. CDR3 nucleotides: TGTGCCAGCAGCTTACTAGCGGGACCCTCCTACAATGAGCAGTTCTTC. The chain is built from TRBV7-9 and TRBJ2-1; 9 bases align to TRBD2. The trim removed 2 bases at V and 0 bases at J, leaving 2 bases unmatched. Germline V lookup: CDR1 SEHNR, CDR2 FQNEAQ (reference sequence). The CDR3 covers 16 residues. Full variable domain (outside the CDR3, taken from reference TRBV7-9 and TRBJ2-1): DTGVSQNPRHKITKRGQNVTFRCDPISEHNRLYWYRQTLGQGPEFLTYFQNEAQLEKSRLLSDRFSAERPKGSFSTLEIQRTEQGDSAMYLCASSLLAGPSYNEQFFGPGTRLTVL.

CDR3 DNA: TGCGCCAGCAGCTTGGGCCAGGACTTCTCCGAGCAGTTCTTC. This translates into CASSLGQDFSEQFF. The chain couples TRBV5-1 to TRBJ2-1; D perhaps matches TRBD2 (5 bases). The CDR3 contains 14 residues. CDR1 and CDR2 from the germline V gene are SGHRS and YFSETQ. Trimming removed 0 bases from V and 10 bases from J, with 14 bases in between.

This chain links TRBV6-6 with TRBJ2-6; the D is unclear. V lost 5 bases, J lost 0 bases, and 14 bases lay in between. The CDR3 covers 17 residues. Germline CDR1 MNHNY, CDR2 SVGAGI (reference sequence). The CDR3 sequence: CASSPSRSRSGANVLTF. Written as DNA, the CDR3 is TGTGCCAGCAGTCCTTCCAGGTCTCGCTCTGGGGCCAACGTCCTGACTTTC.

This chain joins TRBV4-3 and TRBJ2-7; no definite D call. This CDR3 is 16 amino acids long. CDR1 LGHNA and CDR2 YSLEER come from the germline V gene. Between the trimmed V and J ends, which lost 0 bases and 0 bases, there was a span of 12 bases. The CDR3 loop reads CASSQDYPGYSYEQYF. The CDR3 DNA is TGCGCCAGCAGCCAAGATTACCCAGGCTACTCCTACGAGCAGTACTTC.

The V call is TRBV6-1, the J call TRBJ1-4; 9 bases line up with TRBD1. CDR1 is MNHNS and CDR2 is SASEGT in the germline V gene. Losses at the gene ends were 4 bases for V and 7 bases for J; bases not matched to a gene: 10. This CDR3 spans 16 amino acids. The CDR3 protein is CASSVSPGQGTEKLFF. The CDR3 DNA is TGTGCCAGCAGTGTAAGCCCGGGACAGGGTACTGAAAAACTGTTTTTT.